This TCR beta chain was found in a study of T cell repertoires in cytomegalovirus infection. About this clonotype itself: Germline is not matched at one junction end, which may reflect a read error.

The CDR3 is 14 amino acids. Germline-derived CDR1 and CDR2 are SSHAT and FNYEAQ (reference sequence). One entry per CDR3 protein, called by TCRdb with MiXCR from the reads. The sample comprises some 700,000 distinct CDR3 sequences, 35% to 45% of which are singletons, and under 3% rests with the top ten. The receptor's source is a human donor in good health (CMV status not recorded). Some clones in this sample may be carry-over from other donors' samples. The specimen was PBMCs. The V and J genes are TRBV7-7 and TRBJ2-7; 9 nucleotides agree with TRBD2. CDR3 sequence reads: CASSLAGAGHEQYF. CDR3 DNA sequence: TGTGCTAGCAGCTTAGCGGGGGCAGGCCACGAGCAGTACTTC.